This TCR beta chain was documented in a study of human T cells and chemical hapten exposure. Overall study findings and caveats: Expanded TCRs showed more large CDR3 clusters than pre-sensitization or healthy control sets.

A word on this clonotype: The antigen remains unidentified.

Germline CDR1 and CDR2: MDHEN and SYDVKM. The CDR3 contains 14 residues. The ends lost 4 bases at V and 4 bases at J; junction bases unmatched: 6. Individual cDNA molecules received unique molecular identifiers in the library. TCRdb ran MiXCR on the RACE reads and lists one entry per CDR3 protein. The data contain around 150,000 distinct CDR3 sequences, roughly 26% of them singletons. The time point here: patch test 3, about 24 weeks after DPC sensitization. The treatment is: therapeutic diphenylcyclopropenone sensitization with weekly scalp DPC. The TCR was taken from a woman between 18 and 29 years old with alopecia areata. Some clones in this sample may be carry-over from other donors' samples. The sequencing here drew on whole blood, taken in connection with sensitization to the hapten diphenylcyclopropenone (DPC). The V and J genes are TRBV28 and TRBJ1-1, with 7 positions matching TRBD1. The CDR3 is CASSSASGGTEAFF. The DNA of the CDR3 is TGTGCCAGCAGTTCCGCTTCAGGGGGCACTGAAGCTTTCTTT.